The 31 T cell receptor beta chains below were found in one sample sequenced in a study of shared T cell receptors in the human thymus. Only in-frame clones appear in the TCRdb table, and some are missing; sequencing was by immunoSEQ multiplex PCR. The sample carries hundreds of thousands of clones, roughly 90% recorded once. These same records also appear under a second study, on human thymus T cells.

Sequencing was carried out using thymocytes. The origin of the receptors is a boy younger than two with a congenital heart defect.

The chain combines TRBV7-7 with TRBJ2-1; a weak D match, TRBD2 (6 bases). V lost 6 bases to trimming and J lost 1 base, with 19 bases between them. Germline-derived CDR1 and CDR2 are SSHAT and FNYEAQ (reference sequence). This CDR3 has 17 amino acids. CDR3 amino acids: CASRPLAEGGSYNEQFF. The DNA of the CDR3 is TGTGCCAGCAGGCCCTTGGCGGAGGGTGGGTCCTACAATGAGCAGTTCTTC.

The chain joins TRBV15 to TRBJ1-2, with D unclear. This CDR3 is built from 13 residues. V was trimmed by 5 bases and J by 8 bases, leaving 15 bases between them. Germline-derived CDR1 and CDR2 are LNHNV and YYDKDF (reference sequence). The CDR3 DNA is TGTGCCACCAGCCCCAGGAAGGTCGGAGGCTACACCTTC. Its protein is CATSPRKVGGYTF.

The CDR3 loop is CASSLTGGRRPQETQYF. The CDR3 nucleotides are TGCGCCAGCAGCTTGACGGGCGGGAGGAGGCCTCAAGAGACCCAGTACTTC. V gene TRBV5-1 combines with J gene TRBJ2-5, with 8 bases lining up with TRBD2. Germline CDR1 reads SGHRS; CDR2 reads YFSETQ. The ends lost 1 base at V and 2 bases at J; junction bases unmatched: 10. CDR3 length: 17 residues.

Comment on this clone: At one end, the junction sequence differs from germline, possibly due to a read error. This sequence joins TRBV29-1 and TRBJ2-1, with 7 bases fitting TRBD1. CDR1 and CDR2 from the germline V gene are SQVTM and ANQGSEA. The CDR3 runs to 17 residues. The CDR3 is CSVEGGADPSSYNEQFF. CDR3 in DNA: TGCAGCGTCGAAGGGGGCGCGGATCCTAGCTCCTACAATGAGCAGTTCTTC.

The rearrangement uses TRBV4-3 and TRBJ2-7; TRBD2 matches at 8 bases. Germline V gene data show CDR1 as LGHNA and CDR2 as YSLEER. With 4 bases clipped from V and 4 bases from J, the junction kept 9 bases outside the gene matches. The CDR3 totals 15 residues. The CDR3 reads CASSPAVAGRYEQYF. The CDR3 DNA follows: TGCGCCAGCAGCCCCGCGGTAGCGGGAAGGTACGAGCAGTACTTC.

The V call is TRBV19, the J call TRBJ2-3, with TRBD2 matching over 8 bases. The CDR3 has 17 residues. Germline-derived CDR1 and CDR2 are LNHDA and SQIVND (reference sequence). The ends lost 8 bases at V and 6 bases at J; junction bases unmatched: 19. In DNA form, the CDR3 reads TGTGCCAGTTCTCCTACGGGGGGGACGGCTATGGGGGATACGCAGTATTTT. Its translation is CASSPTGGTAMGDTQYF.

The genes are TRBV27 and TRBJ1-5; no reliable D call. This CDR3 has 14 residues. Looked up from germline, CDR1 is MNHEY and CDR2 is SMNVEV (reference sequence). Trimming took off 6 bases at V and 4 bases at J, with 13 bases between the two ends. The CDR3: CASRALGSNQPQHF. The CDR3 DNA follows: TGTGCCAGCAGGGCTCTAGGCAGTAATCAGCCCCAGCATTTT.

CDR3 amino acids: CASSLAGLAGFYEQYF. The CDR3 DNA follows: TGTGCCAGCAGCTTAGCAGGTCTAGCGGGCTTCTACGAGCAGTACTTC. This chain uses TRBV7-8 with TRBJ2-7; 8 positions agree with TRBD2. CDR3 length: 16 amino acids. J was trimmed by 3 bases and V by 0 bases; bases with no gene match: 7. In germline, CDR1 is SGHVS, CDR2 FQNEAQ.

The chain joins TRBV28 to TRBJ2-3; tentatively, D is TRBD1 (5 bases). CDR3 length equals 12 residues. Trimming stripped 6 bases from V and 9 bases from J, with 13 bases between. Per the germline V gene, CDR1 is MDHEN and CDR2 is SYDVKM. CDR3 nucleotides: TGTGCCAGCAGCCCCCCAGGGTCCACGCAGTATTTT. Translating it yields CASSPPGSTQYF.

This chain connects TRBV28 to TRBJ2-7; perhaps TRBD2 as D (5 bases). Germline CDR1 is MDHEN and CDR2 is SYDVKM. CDR3 length equals 12 residues. Trimming pared 3 bases from V and 5 bases from J, leaving 8 bases between. CDR3 DNA sequence: TGTGCCAGCAGTTTTCGGCGGGACGAGCAGTACTTC. It yields the protein CASSFRRDEQYF.

The chain uses TRBV10-3 and TRBJ1-2; 8 nucleotides align to TRBD1. This CDR3 spans 15 amino acids. CDR1 is ENHRY and CDR2 is SYGVKD in the germline V gene. The V gene end was trimmed by 10 bases and the J gene end by 0 bases; junction bases not matched to a gene: 10. CDR3 DNA: TGTGCCACCGACGACAGGGGCCAAGCTAACTATGGCTACACCTTC. Translating gives CATDDRGQANYGYTF.

V and J are TRBV25-1 and TRBJ2-1; 8 bases are a match to TRBD2. This CDR3 is 14 amino acids long. Losses at the gene ends were 6 bases for V and 5 bases for J; bases not matched to a gene: 6. CDR1 and CDR2 from the germline V gene are MGHDK and SYGVNS. The chain's CDR3 is CASSRREVHNEQFF. CDR3 nucleotide sequence: TGTGCCAGCAGCCGGCGGGAGGTACACAATGAGCAGTTCTTC. Full variable domain (rest looked up from reference TRBV25-1 and TRBJ2-1): EADIYQTPRYLVIGTGKKITLECSQTMGHDKMYWYQQDPGMELHLIHYSYGVNSTEKGDLSSESTVSRIRTEHFPLTLESARPSHTSQYLCASSRREVHNEQFFGPGTRLTVL.

The chain combines TRBV5-4 with TRBJ2-3, with D possibly matching TRBD1 (6 bases). V was cut by 6 bases and J by 1 base, with 18 bases left in between. In germline, CDR1 is SGHNT, CDR2 YYREEE (reference sequence). The CDR3 is 16 amino acids. Written as DNA, the CDR3 is TGTGCCAGCACCGTCGACCGGGACAAACGCACAGATACGCAGTATTTT. Translating gives CASTVDRDKRTDTQYF.

V and J are TRBV15 and TRBJ2-5, with 11 nucleotides matching TRBD2. Trimming cost V 3 bases and J 9 bases; bases outside gene matches: 15. In germline, CDR1 is LNHNV, CDR2 YYDKDF (reference sequence). The CDR3 runs 17 residues. In DNA, the CDR3 is TGTGCCACCAGCAGGAGGCTTGGGACTAGCGGTTTAGGGGCCCAGTACTTC. It codes for CATSRRLGTSGLGAQYF.

This chain connects TRBV7-9 to TRBJ2-5; 9 bases match TRBD1. The V gene end was trimmed by 5 bases and the J gene end by 2 bases; junction bases not matched to a gene: 12. Germline V gene sequence: CDR1 SEHNR, CDR2 FQNEAQ (reference sequence). This CDR3 is 17 amino acids long. The CDR3 DNA is TGTGCCAGCAGCCTAGGGGGGTGGACAGGGGATCAAGAGACCCAGTACTTC. This encodes CASSLGGWTGDQETQYF.

The chain recombines TRBV14 with TRBJ2-5; D unresolved. The CDR3 runs 17 residues. Trimming left V 3 bases short and J 1 base short, with 18 bases between. CDR1 is SGHDN and CDR2 is FVKESK in the germline V gene. The CDR3 coding sequence is TGTGCCAGCAGCCAGTCCTTCACCCGACTGGGCCAAGAGACCCAGTACTTC. This sequence encodes CASSQSFTRLGQETQYF.

This clone has only one observation. This rearrangement joins TRBV9 to TRBJ1-1; D gene unclear. The CDR3 loop spans 13 amino acids. The ends were cut back, 3 bases at V and 8 bases at J, with 14 bases in the middle. Germline assignment: CDR1 SGDLS and CDR2 YYNGEE. The DNA of the CDR3 is TGTGCCAGCAGCGGTTCGCCCGGGAAAGAAGCTTTCTTT. It codes for CASSGSPGKEAFF. The full variable domain, in which reference TRBV9 and TRBJ1-1 provide the parts outside the CDR3, is DSGVTQTPKHLITATGQRVTLRCSPRSGDLSVYWYQQSLDQGLQFLIQYYNGEERAKGNILERFSAQQFPDLHSELNLSSLELGDSALYFCASSGSPGKEAFFGQGTRLTVV.

This clone was detected once. The V gene is TRBV6-5, the J gene TRBJ2-5; 7 nucleotides line up with TRBD2. From germline, CDR1 is MNHEY and CDR2 SVGAGI. CDR3 length equals 15 residues. V was pared by 4 bases and J by 2 bases, with 7 bases of the junction left unmatched. CDR3 protein: CASSSPGTIQETQYF. The CDR3 bases are TGTGCCAGCAGTTCCCCCGGGACTATACAAGAGACCCAGTACTTC.

The chain has TRBV25-1 and TRBJ2-1, with 8 bases matching TRBD2. This CDR3 region has 15 residues. Germline V CDR1 and CDR2: MGHDK, SYGVNS. Trimming at V came to 4 bases and at J to 1 base, leaving 3 bases not matched to a gene. The CDR3 sequence is CASSASSGSYNEQFF. CDR3 DNA sequence: TGTGCCAGCAGTGCCTCTAGCGGGTCCTACAATGAGCAGTTCTTC.

The genes are TRBV28 and TRBJ2-3; 7 positions match TRBD2. The CDR3 is 19 amino acids. The V segment lost 7 bases and the J segment 3 bases; nucleotides outside the gene matches: 22. Germline assignment: CDR1 MDHEN and CDR2 SYDVKM. CDR3 amino acids: CASTYPTSAGAIITDTQYF. Written as DNA, the CDR3 is TGTGCCAGCACGTACCCTACTAGCGCGGGAGCTATAATTACAGATACGCAGTATTTT.

The chain is built from TRBV28 and TRBJ2-7; 8 bases line up with TRBD2. This CDR3 has 18 amino acids. Germline assignment: CDR1 MDHEN and CDR2 SYDVKM. Trimming cost V 2 bases and J 5 bases; bases outside gene matches: 17. CDR3 sequence: CASSLGSGLAGPGNEQYF. The CDR3 nucleotides read TGTGCCAGCAGTTTAGGTTCGGGGCTAGCGGGCCCCGGGAACGAGCAGTACTTC. Looking up the rest from reference TRBV28 and TRBJ2-7 gives the full variable domain: DVKVTQSSRYLVKRTGEKVFLECVQDMDHENMFWYRQDPGLGLRLIYFSYDVKMKEKGDIPEGYSVSREKKERFSLILESASTNQTSMYLCASSLGSGLAGPGNEQYFGPGTRLTVT.

J is TRBJ2-3 and V is TRBV28, with 8 bases that match TRBD2. V shed 4 bases, J shed 1 base, and the junction held 10 bases outside the gene matches. Germline CDR1 is MDHEN and CDR2 is SYDVKM. The CDR3 runs to 17 residues. CDR3 sequence (DNA): TGTGCCAGCAGTTCCCGCGTGCGGGAGGCCCGCACAGATACGCAGTATTTT. Amino acids: CASSSRVREARTDTQYF.

The chain joins TRBV7-2 to TRBJ2-6, with 7 bases identical to TRBD1. Germline V gives CDR1 SGHTA, CDR2 FQGNSA. With 2 bases clipped from V and 4 bases from J, the junction kept 11 bases outside the gene matches. There are 18 residues in the CDR3. In DNA form, the CDR3 reads TGTGCCAGCAGCTTATGGGACAGTCACTCGGGAGGGGCCAACGTCCTGACTTTC. It yields the protein CASSLWDSHSGGANVLTF.

This chain joins TRBV28 and TRBJ2-1; 15 bases map to TRBD2. The junction had 8 bases not matched to a gene; V was cut back by 8 bases and J by 9 bases. Germline loops: CDR1 MDHEN, CDR2 SYDVKM. CDR3 size: 15 residues. The CDR3 is CASRTSGRGGGEQFF. Here the CDR3 DNA reads TGTGCCAGCCGGACTAGCGGGAGGGGGGGCGGTGAGCAGTTCTTC. Based on the CDR3 plus reference TRBV28 and TRBJ2-1, the full variable domain is DVKVTQSSRYLVKRTGEKVFLECVQDMDHENMFWYRQDPGLGLRLIYFSYDVKMKEKGDIPEGYSVSREKKERFSLILESASTNQTSMYLCASRTSGRGGGEQFFGPGTRLTVL.

J is TRBJ1-6 and V is TRBV28; TRBD1 matches 7 bases. Germline CDR1 and CDR2: MDHEN and SYDVKM. The J segment lost 11 bases and the V segment lost 5 bases, leaving 12 bases of the junction unmatched. The CDR3 has 15 amino acids. CDR3 loop: CASSPQGVGGPPLHF. The CDR3 DNA reads as TGTGCCAGCAGTCCGCAGGGGGTCGGGGGACCACCCCTCCACTTT. The complete variable domain, with remaining parts taken from reference TRBV28 and TRBJ1-6, reads DVKVTQSSRYLVKRTGEKVFLECVQDMDHENMFWYRQDPGLGLRLIYFSYDVKMKEKGDIPEGYSVSREKKERFSLILESASTNQTSMYLCASSPQGVGGPPLHFGNGTRLTVT.

This chain joins TRBV7-4 and TRBJ1-5; D is uncertain. The CDR3 runs to 11 residues. Germline CDR1 and CDR2: SGHVT and SQSDAQ. V gave up 6 bases and J gave up 4 bases, with 4 bases separating them. CDR3 in amino acids: CASRLNQPQHF. The CDR3 DNA is TGTGCCAGCAGGCTAAATCAGCCCCAGCATTTT.

The chain recombines TRBV10-3 with TRBJ2-5; 9 bases align to TRBD1. The trim removed 10 bases at V and 5 bases at J, leaving 8 bases unmatched. This CDR3 is built from 13 residues. The germline CDR1 and CDR2 sequences are ENHRY and SYGVKD. The CDR3: CANGQGRVETQYF. CDR3 coding DNA: TGTGCCAACGGACAGGGGAGGGTGGAGACCCAGTACTTC.

J is TRBJ2-4 and V is TRBV7-4, with D tentatively TRBD1 (6 bases). Trimming pared 4 bases from V and 2 bases from J, leaving 12 bases between. This CDR3 region has 15 residues. CDR1 and CDR2 (germline): SGHVT, SQSDAQ. This CDR3 reads CASSSLDSTKNIQYF. The CDR3, as DNA: TGTGCCAGCAGCTCCCTGGACAGCACCAAAAACATTCAGTACTTC.

This clone is a singleton in its sample. V usage is TRBV6-1 and J usage is TRBJ2-7; 12 bases align to TRBD1. Per germline, CDR1 MNHNS and CDR2 SASEGT. After removal of 4 bases from V and 7 bases from J, the junction contained 5 bases not matched to a gene. This CDR3 spans 14 amino acids. CDR3 sequence (DNA): TGTGCCAGCAGTGTATGGGACAGGGGGCGGGAGCAGTACTTC. It is translated as CASSVWDRGREQYF.

The genes are TRBV25-1 and TRBJ2-7; the match to TRBD2 covers 14 bases. Germline trimming cut 3 bases from V and 4 bases from J; bases unmatched to any gene: 11. Germline values: CDR1 MGHDK, CDR2 SYGVNS. The CDR3 has 18 residues. DNA for the CDR3: TGTGCCAGCAGTGATTGGGGACTAGCGGGAGCCCCTCCTTACGAGCAGTACTTC. Its translation is CASSDWGLAGAPPYEQYF.

The chain uses TRBV5-1 and TRBJ2-5, with D perhaps TRBD1 (6 bases). The germline V gene has CDR1 SGHRS and CDR2 YFSETQ. With 0 bases removed from V and 3 bases from J, the gap between germline ends came to 18 bases. The length of the CDR3 is 17 residues. The CDR3 region is CASSLANGRGVKETQYF. DNA of the CDR3: TGCGCCAGCAGCTTGGCCAACGGCAGGGGAGTGAAAGAGACCCAGTACTTC.